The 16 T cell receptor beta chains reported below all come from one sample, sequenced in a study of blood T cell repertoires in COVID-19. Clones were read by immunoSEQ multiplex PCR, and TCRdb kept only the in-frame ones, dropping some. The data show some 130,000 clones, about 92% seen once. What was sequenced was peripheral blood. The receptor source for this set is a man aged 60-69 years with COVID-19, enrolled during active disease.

CDR3 loop: CASRPGTSGAGGELFF. In DNA form, the CDR3 reads TGTGCCAGCAGACCCGGGACTAGCGGGGCGGGCGGGGAGCTGTTTTTT. The J gene is TRBJ2-2, the V gene TRBV5-4; 13 bases are shared with TRBD2. This CDR3 is 16 amino acids long. Trimming took 5 bases from V and 7 from J; bases not matched to a gene: 8. Germline CDR1 is SGHNT and CDR2 is YYREEE (reference sequence).

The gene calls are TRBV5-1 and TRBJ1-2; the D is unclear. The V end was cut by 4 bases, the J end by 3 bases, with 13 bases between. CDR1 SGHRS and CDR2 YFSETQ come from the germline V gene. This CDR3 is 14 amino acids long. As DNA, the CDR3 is TGCGCCAGCAGCCCAGCAGGCCCCGACTATGGCTACACCTTC. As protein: CASSPAGPDYGYTF. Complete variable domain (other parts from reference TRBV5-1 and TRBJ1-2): KAGVTQTPRYLIKTRGQQVTLSCSPISGHRSVSWYQQTPGQGLQFLFEYFSETQRNKGNFPGRFSGRQFSNSRSEMNVSTLELGDSALYLCASSPAGPDYGYTFGSGTRLTVV.

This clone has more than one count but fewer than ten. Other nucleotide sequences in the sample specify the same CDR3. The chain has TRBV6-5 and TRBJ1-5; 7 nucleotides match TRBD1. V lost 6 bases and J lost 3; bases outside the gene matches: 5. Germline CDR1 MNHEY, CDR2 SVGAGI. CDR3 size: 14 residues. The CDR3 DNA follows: TGTGCCAGCAGCTCGGGACAGCACAATCAGCCCCAGCATTTT. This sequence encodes CASSSGQHNQPQHF.

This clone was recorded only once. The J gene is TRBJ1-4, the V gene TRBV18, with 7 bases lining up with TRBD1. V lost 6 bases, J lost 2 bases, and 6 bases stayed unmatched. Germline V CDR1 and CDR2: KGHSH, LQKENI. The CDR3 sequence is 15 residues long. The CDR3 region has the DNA TGTGCCAGCTCGGTGCGACAGGGCACTAATGAAAAACTGTTTTTT. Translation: CASSVRQGTNEKLFF.

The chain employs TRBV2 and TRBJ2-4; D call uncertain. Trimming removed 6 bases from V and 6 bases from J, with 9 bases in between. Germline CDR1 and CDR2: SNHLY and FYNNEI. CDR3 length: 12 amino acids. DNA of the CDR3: TGTGCCAGCAGGGGCCTTAGAAACATTCAGTACTTC. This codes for CASRGLRNIQYF.

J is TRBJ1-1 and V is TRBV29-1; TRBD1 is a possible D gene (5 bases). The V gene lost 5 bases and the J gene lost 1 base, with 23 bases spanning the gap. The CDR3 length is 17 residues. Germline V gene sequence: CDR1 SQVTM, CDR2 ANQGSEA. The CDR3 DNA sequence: TGCAGCGTTTATGAGGTCCAGGCCGGGGGAGGGAACACTGAAGCTTTCTTT. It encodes CSVYEVQAGGGNTEAFF.

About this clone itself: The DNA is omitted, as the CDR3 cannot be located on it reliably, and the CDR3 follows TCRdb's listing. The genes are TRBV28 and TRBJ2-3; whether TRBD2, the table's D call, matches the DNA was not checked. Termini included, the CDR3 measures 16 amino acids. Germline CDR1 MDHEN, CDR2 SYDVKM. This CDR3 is CASSSSEERDLDTQYF.

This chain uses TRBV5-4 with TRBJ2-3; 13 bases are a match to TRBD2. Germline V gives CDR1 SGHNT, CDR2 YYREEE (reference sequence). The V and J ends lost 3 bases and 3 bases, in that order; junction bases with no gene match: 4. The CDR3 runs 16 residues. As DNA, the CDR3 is TGTGCCAGCAGCTCAGGACTAGCGGGAGTGACAGATACGCAGTATTTT. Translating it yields CASSSGLAGVTDTQYF.

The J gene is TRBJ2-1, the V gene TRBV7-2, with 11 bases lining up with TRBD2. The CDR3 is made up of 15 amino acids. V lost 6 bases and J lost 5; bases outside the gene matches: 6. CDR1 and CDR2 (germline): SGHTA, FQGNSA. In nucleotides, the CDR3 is TGTGCCAGCAGTCTCACTAGCGGGAGCAACAATGAGCAGTTCTTC. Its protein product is CASSLTSGSNNEQFF.

The CDR3 bases are TGTGCCAGCAGTTACTCCGTGGTGGCTCAGCCCCAGCATTTT. Protein sequence: CASSYSVVAQPQHF. The rearrangement joins TRBV6-5 to TRBJ1-5; D gene uncertain. Germline CDR1 MNHEY, CDR2 SVGAGI. V shed 0 bases and J shed 6 bases, with 9 bases lying between them. There are 14 residues in the CDR3.

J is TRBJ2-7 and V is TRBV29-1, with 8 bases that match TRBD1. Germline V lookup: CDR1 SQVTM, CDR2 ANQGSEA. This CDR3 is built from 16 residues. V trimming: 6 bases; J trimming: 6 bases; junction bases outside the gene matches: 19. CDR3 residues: CSVAEGDWTGTFEQYF. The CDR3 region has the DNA TGCAGCGTCGCGGAGGGGGATTGGACAGGGACGTTCGAGCAGTACTTC.

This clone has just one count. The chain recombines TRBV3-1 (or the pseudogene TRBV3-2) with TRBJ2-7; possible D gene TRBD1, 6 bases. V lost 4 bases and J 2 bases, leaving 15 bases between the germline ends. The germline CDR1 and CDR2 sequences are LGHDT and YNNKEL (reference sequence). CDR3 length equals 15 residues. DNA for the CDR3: TGTGCCAGCAGCCCCCGGGACACCCTAACCTACGAGCAGTACTTC. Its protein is CASSPRDTLTYEQYF.

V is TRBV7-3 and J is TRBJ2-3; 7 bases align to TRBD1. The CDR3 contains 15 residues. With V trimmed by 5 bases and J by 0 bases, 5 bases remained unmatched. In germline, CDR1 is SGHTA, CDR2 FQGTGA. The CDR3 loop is CASSGWDSSTDTQYF. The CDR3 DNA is TGTGCCAGCAGCGGGTGGGACAGTAGCACAGATACGCAGTATTTT.

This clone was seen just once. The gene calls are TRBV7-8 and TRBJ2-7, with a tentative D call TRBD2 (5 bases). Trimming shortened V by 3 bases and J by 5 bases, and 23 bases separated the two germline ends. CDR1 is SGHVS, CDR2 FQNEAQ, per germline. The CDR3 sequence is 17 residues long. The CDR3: CASSLAGETSTWNEQYF. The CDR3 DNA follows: TGTGCCAGCAGCTTGGCGGGCGAAACGTCTACGTGGAACGAGCAGTACTTC.

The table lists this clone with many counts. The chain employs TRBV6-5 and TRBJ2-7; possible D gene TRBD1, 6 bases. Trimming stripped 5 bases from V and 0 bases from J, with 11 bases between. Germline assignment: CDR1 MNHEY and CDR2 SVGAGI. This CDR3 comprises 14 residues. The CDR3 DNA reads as TGTGCCAGCAGTAAGGACAGCCTCTCCTACGAGCAGTACTTC. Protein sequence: CASSKDSLSYEQYF.

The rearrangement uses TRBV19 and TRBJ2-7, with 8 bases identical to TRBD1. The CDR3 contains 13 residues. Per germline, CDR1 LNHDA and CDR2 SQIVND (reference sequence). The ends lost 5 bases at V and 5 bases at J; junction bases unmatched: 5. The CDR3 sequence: CASSGQGANEQYF. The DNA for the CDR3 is TGTGCCAGTAGTGGGCAGGGGGCGAACGAGCAGTACTTC.